Presented here are 25 T cell receptor beta chains from one specimen sequenced in a study of T cell responses to AZD1222 COVID-19 vaccine. Sequenced by immunoSEQ multiplex PCR; TCRdb stores in-frame clones only, minus some. The table records about 60,000 clones, 70% to 90% of them present only once. This specimen consisted of peripheral blood, obtained on day 0 of AZD1222 vaccination. All receptors derive from an adult in good health.

V is TRBV7-6 and J is TRBJ1-3; unclear D gene. Trimming pared 3 bases from V and 0 bases from J, leaving 9 bases between. The CDR3 has 15 residues. Germline V gene lookup returns CDR1 SGHVS and CDR2 FNYEAQ. CDR3 in DNA: TGTGCCAGCAGCTTCGCCGCAGGCTCTGGAAACACCATATATTTT. Its protein is CASSFAAGSGNTIYF.

A single count supports this clone. The chain's CDR3 is CASSFEGSYEQYF. CDR3 coding DNA: TGTGCCAGCAGTTTTGAGGGTTCCTACGAGCAGTACTTC. V and J are TRBV28 and TRBJ2-7, with D maybe TRBD2 (5 bases). CDR1 is MDHEN and CDR2 is SYDVKM in the germline V gene. CDR3 length equals 13 residues. Deletions cut 3 bases from V and 1 base from J, with 7 bases between. Full variable domain (outside the CDR3, taken from reference TRBV28 and TRBJ2-7): DVKVTQSSRYLVKRTGEKVFLECVQDMDHENMFWYRQDPGLGLRLIYFSYDVKMKEKGDIPEGYSVSREKKERFSLILESASTNQTSMYLCASSFEGSYEQYFGPGTRLTVT.

This chain uses TRBV19 with TRBJ2-7; 8 positions agree with TRBD2. Trimming at V came to 2 bases and at J to 1 base, leaving 7 bases not matched to a gene. Per the germline V gene, CDR1 is LNHDA and CDR2 is SQIVND (reference sequence). CDR3 length: 16 amino acids. The CDR3 DNA sequence: TGTGCCAGTAGTATAAGGTCGGGAGGGGATTCCTACGAGCAGTACTTC. The encoded protein is CASSIRSGGDSYEQYF.

V gene TRBV20-1 combines with J gene TRBJ2-1, with 16 bases aligning to TRBD2. Trimming at V came to 3 bases and at J to 7 bases, leaving 9 bases not matched to a gene. This CDR3 is 17 amino acids long. Germline V CDR1 and CDR2: DFQATT, SNEGSKA (reference sequence). CDR3: CSASGMGLAGGRNEQFF. The CDR3 DNA reads as TGCAGTGCTAGTGGAATGGGACTAGCGGGAGGGAGAAATGAGCAGTTCTTC.

The rearrangement uses TRBV21-1 and TRBJ2-2. TRBV21-1 represents a pseudogene. The CDR3 totals 12 residues. Written as DNA, the CDR3 is TGTGCCAGCATTAGGGTGGCCGGGGAGCTGTTTTTT. This encodes CASIRVAGELFF.

The V and J genes are TRBV30 and TRBJ1-1; possibly TRBD1 for D (6 bases). The V gene's germline CDR1 is GTSNPN and CDR2 SVGIG (reference sequence). The V end was cut by 1 base, the J end by 9 bases, with 12 bases between. The CDR3 is 12 residues long. CDR3 bases: TGTGCCTGGAGTGCCTCGGGGGGGCAAGCTTTCTTT. Translation gives CAWSASGGQAFF.

This clone turned up a few times. The chain combines TRBV3-1 (or the pseudogene TRBV3-2) with TRBJ2-1; a weak D match, TRBD1 (6 bases). Germline CDR1 is LGHDT and CDR2 is YNNKEL (reference sequence). Trimming cost V 0 bases and J 9 bases, with 6 bases left between them. This CDR3 has 12 amino acids. The CDR3: CASSQEQGEQFF. CDR3 in DNA: TGTGCCAGCAGCCAAGAACAGGGTGAGCAGTTCTTC.

This clone was found once. This chain links TRBV5-1 with TRBJ2-7; tentatively, D is TRBD2 (6 bases). V lost 0 bases and J 7 bases, leaving 17 bases between the germline ends. This CDR3 spans 15 amino acids. CDR1 is SGHRS and CDR2 is YFSETQ in the germline V gene. This CDR3 is CASSLAEGEDGEQYF. Here the CDR3 DNA reads TGCGCCAGCAGCTTGGCCGAAGGGGAGGATGGGGAGCAGTACTTC.

V and J are TRBV14 and TRBJ1-1, with D hard to call. CDR3 size: 12 residues. Trimming removed 5 bases from V and 12 bases from J, with 16 bases in between. Germline V gives CDR1 SGHDN, CDR2 FVKESK. The CDR3: CASSKLGRPTFF. CDR3 DNA sequence: TGTGCCAGCAGCAAGTTGGGAAGGCCGACTTTCTTT. Full variable domain (outside the CDR3, taken from reference TRBV14 and TRBJ1-1): EAGVTQFPSHSVIEKGQTVTLRCDPISGHDNLYWYRRVMGKEIKFLLHFVKESKQDESGMPNNRFLAERTGGTYSTLKVQPAELEDSGVYFCASSKLGRPTFFGQGTRLTVV.

The V call is TRBV14, the J call TRBJ2-5, with TRBD1 as a possible D gene (6 bases). The CDR3 is made up of 17 amino acids. Germline CDR1 SGHDN, CDR2 FVKESK. V was trimmed by 4 bases and J by 2 bases, leaving 20 bases between them. As DNA, the CDR3 is TGTGCCAGCAGCCCAAGACGAACAGGGCTGGGGCAAGAGACCCAGTACTTC. Its translation: CASSPRRTGLGQETQYF.

The rearrangement joins TRBV6-1 to TRBJ1-2; D is uncertain. This CDR3 comprises 15 residues. The V and J ends lost 0 bases and 5 bases respectively, with 13 bases between them. Germline assignment: CDR1 MNHNS and CDR2 SASEGT. CDR3 in amino acids: CASSEAAWREYGYTF. In nucleotides, the CDR3 is TGTGCCAGCAGTGAAGCGGCTTGGAGGGAGTATGGCTACACCTTC.

The chain uses TRBV5-4 and TRBJ1-2, with no clear D. The CDR3 is 16 amino acids. CDR1 and CDR2 (germline): SGHNT, YYREEE (reference sequence). V lost 3 bases and J 5 bases, leaving 20 bases between the germline ends. This CDR3 reads CASSSVSPMINYGYTF. DNA of the CDR3: TGTGCCAGCAGCTCCGTGTCCCCCATGATCAATTATGGCTACACCTTC.

V usage is TRBV2 and J usage is TRBJ1-2, with TRBD1 matching over 8 bases. CDR1 and CDR2 from the germline V gene are SNHLY and FYNNEI. V lost 7 bases to trimming and J lost 2 bases; unmatched junction nucleotides: 6. The CDR3 extends over 14 amino acids. In DNA form, the CDR3 reads TGTGCCAGCAACCAAGGACAGGGAAACTATGGCTACACCTTC. As protein: CASNQGQGNYGYTF.

V gene TRBV9 combines with J gene TRBJ1-1; D is unclear. Trimming took off 4 bases at V and 4 bases at J, with 8 bases between the two ends. The CDR3 runs 12 residues. Per germline, CDR1 SGDLS and CDR2 YYNGEE. The CDR3 sequence: CASSSGGTEAFF. For the CDR3, the DNA is TGTGCCAGCAGCTCGGGAGGCACTGAAGCTTTCTTT.

This chain links TRBV7-2 with TRBJ1-5, with 10 bases that match TRBD1. The J segment lost 4 bases and the V segment lost 3 bases, leaving 3 bases of the junction unmatched. The CDR3 has 15 residues. The germline gives CDR1 SGHTA, CDR2 FQGNSA. The CDR3 loop reads CASSLDRGGNQPQHF. The DNA for the CDR3 is TGTGCCAGCAGCTTGGACAGGGGGGGAAATCAGCCCCAGCATTTT.

The chain carries TRBV9 and TRBJ2-7, with a possible D match to TRBD1 (5 bases). CDR1 and CDR2 (germline): SGDLS, YYNGEE. V dropped 4 bases and J dropped 2 bases, with 16 bases sitting between them. CDR3 length: 15 amino acids. CDR3 loop: CASSPWGAGTYEQYF. CDR3 bases: TGTGCCAGCAGCCCATGGGGTGCAGGGACCTACGAGCAGTACTTC.

The table lists this clone with a count of one. The V call is TRBV10-3, the J call TRBJ2-7; no reliable D call. V was pared by 3 bases and J by 5 bases, with 11 bases between. There are 13 residues in the CDR3. Germline V gene data show CDR1 as ENHRY and CDR2 as SYGVKD. The CDR3 loop is CAISDPPGNEQYF. The CDR3 DNA is TGTGCCATCAGTGACCCTCCAGGCAACGAGCAGTACTTC.

The chain recombines TRBV4-1 with TRBJ1-1; TRBD1 matches at 9 bases. After removal of 2 bases from V and 1 base from J, the junction contained 8 bases not matched to a gene. This CDR3 contains 17 residues. Per the germline V gene, CDR1 is MGHRA and CDR2 is YSYEKL. CDR3 in amino acids: CASSQRLPGQGNTEAFF. Written as DNA, the CDR3 is TGCGCCAGCAGCCAAAGACTGCCGGGACAGGGGAACACTGAAGCTTTCTTT.

This clone was observed a single time. The chain has TRBV19 and TRBJ2-1, with TRBD2 matching over 7 bases. Germline CDR1 reads LNHDA; CDR2 reads SQIVND (reference sequence). V dropped 3 bases and J dropped 2; count of bases not matched to a gene: 13. The length of the CDR3 is 18 residues. CDR3 nucleotide sequence: TGTGCCAGTAGTATTCTCGGAATGGGGGGGGATACCTACAATGAGCAGTTCTTC. It codes for CASSILGMGGDTYNEQFF.

The chain employs TRBV19 and TRBJ1-2; D gene ambiguous. This CDR3 is built from 16 residues. Germline CDR1 LNHDA, CDR2 SQIVND (reference sequence). V gave up 8 bases and J gave up 4 bases, with 23 bases separating them. CDR3 nucleotides: TGTGCCAGTCGTCTTGACCCAAATGAGAAATCCTATGGCTACACCTTC. Protein: CASRLDPNEKSYGYTF.

The chain combines TRBV21-1 with TRBJ1-3; the table calls TRBD1, which could not be checked here. TRBV21-1 is a pseudogene locus. The CDR3 totals 18 residues. CDR3 in amino acids: CASSQNGQCEYSGNTIYF. Here the CDR3 DNA reads TGTGCCAGCAGCCAGAATGGACAGTGCGAATACTCTGGAAACACCATATATTTT.

A single count supports this clone. The chain carries TRBV5-1 and TRBJ1-2, with D unresolved. Trimming shortened V by 4 bases and J by 6 bases, and 19 bases separated the two germline ends. Germline V gives CDR1 SGHRS, CDR2 YFSETQ. The CDR3 has 15 amino acids. The CDR3 loop reads CASSLIPGIGDGYTF. In DNA form, the CDR3 reads TGCGCCAGCAGCCTAATTCCGGGGATTGGAGATGGCTACACCTTC.

The chain links TRBV5-1 to TRBJ1-5; 8 nucleotides line up with TRBD1. The J segment lost 7 bases and the V segment lost 2 bases, leaving 5 bases of the junction unmatched. The CDR3 contains 14 residues. Germline-derived CDR1 and CDR2 are SGHRS and YFSETQ. Here the CDR3 reads CASSLSTGAQPQHF. CDR3 coding DNA: TGCGCCAGCAGCTTATCGACAGGGGCCCAGCCCCAGCATTTT.

The chain combines TRBV28 with TRBJ2-7; D may be TRBD1 (5 bases). The CDR3 sequence is 11 residues long. CDR1 is MDHEN, CDR2 SYDVKM, per germline. V was cut by 6 bases and J by 5 bases, with 8 bases left in between. CDR3 sequence reads: CASSPRDEQYF. CDR3 nucleotide sequence: TGTGCCAGCAGCCCCAGGGACGAGCAGTACTTC.

The J gene is TRBJ2-3, the V gene TRBV28, with D possibly TRBD2 on 5 matching bases. V was shortened by 4 bases and J by 0 bases, with 11 bases between the two germline ends. CDR1 MDHEN and CDR2 SYDVKM come from the germline V gene. This CDR3 is 15 amino acids long. The CDR3 is CASSSPGISTDTQYF. The CDR3 DNA reads as TGTGCCAGCAGTTCTCCGGGGATAAGCACAGATACGCAGTATTTT.